This is a list of T cell receptor beta chains from one sample in a study of OX40 agonist ivuxolimab in advanced cancers. Libraries were prepared by immunoSEQ multiplex PCR; TCRdb keeps only in-frame clonotypes and omits some of them. The data show 130,000 or so clones, 90% to 95% seen once. This sample comprised CD4+ or CD8+ T cells sorted from blood, obtained in a trial of the OX40 agonist ivuxolimab. Every receptor here comes from an adult with an advanced solid tumor such as melanoma, head and neck, liver or kidney cancer. Each CDR3 is given with its conserved first and last residue. A D gene is named only where the DNA matches it firmly. Clone size is not always given. Where it is, it says once, few, many or a class for expanded clones.

DNA | CDR3 | J | size | D | V
TGTGCCAGCAGTTTTGCGTCGATGGCGAACACTGAAGCTTTCTTT | CASSFASMANTEAFF | TRBJ1-1 | - | - | TRBV27
TGTGCCAGCAGTTCCGTGCGGGACAGGGACCACGAGCAGTACTTC | CASSSVRDRDHEQYF | TRBJ2-7 | - | TRBD1 | TRBV28
TGCGCCAGCAGCTTAAGTCGGGGGGCCACAGATACGCAGTATTTT | CASSLSRGATDTQYF | TRBJ2-3 | - | - | TRBV5-1
TGTGCCAGCTCACTCCTTTTAAACACTGAAGCTTTCTTT | CASSLLLNTEAFF | TRBJ1-1 | - | - | TRBV18
TGTGCCAGCAGTCCTGGGTTAGAGCAGTACTTC | CASSPGLEQYF | TRBJ2-7 | - | - | TRBV6-9
TGTGCCAGCACCCGCCCGACAGGCCATGTGGAAAAACTGTTTTTT | CASTRPTGHVEKLFF | TRBJ1-4 | - | - | TRBV11-2
TGTGCCAGCACCTTGGGGACATGGGGCGGGGAGACCCAGTACTTC | CASTLGTWGGETQYF | TRBJ2-5 | - | - | TRBV5-8
TGCGCCAGCAGCTTTCTCACGGGGGAGTACACCTTC | CASSFLTGEYTF | TRBJ1-2 | once | - | TRBV5-1
TGTGCCAGCAGCTCGGGCCGGAATGAAAAACTGTTTTTT | CASSSGRNEKLFF | TRBJ1-4 | - | - | TRBV7-2
TGCGCCAGCAGCCAAGTTGCGGGCTCTTCCTACGAGCAGTACTTC | CASSQVAGSSYEQYF | TRBJ2-7 | - | - | TRBV4-1
TGTGCCTGGAGTGTATGGACAGGGAGGGGTGAAAAACTGTTTTTT | CAWSVWTGRGEKLFF | TRBJ1-4 | - | TRBD1 | TRBV30
TGCGCCAGCAGCTTAGCCGTGGGAGGGTCGAGCTACGAGCAGTACTTC | CASSLAVGGSSYEQYF | TRBJ2-7 | - | TRBD2 | TRBV4-3
TGTGCCAGCAGCTTGGACAGGGCATATGGCTACACCTTC | CASSLDRAYGYTF | TRBJ1-2 | - | - | TRBV5-6
TGTGCCAGCCTCAACCGGGACGGAGGTGGCGAAGCTTTCTTT | CASLNRDGGGEAFF | TRBJ1-1 | - | - | TRBV27
TGTGCCAGCAGCGTAGGGACTAGCGTCAACATTCAGTACTTC | CASSVGTSVNIQYF | TRBJ2-4 | - | TRBD2 | TRBV4-2
TGTGCCAGCAGCTCGAACACCGGGGAGCTGTTTTTT | CASSSNTGELFF | TRBJ2-2 | - | - | TRBV12-2
TGTGCCAGCAGCTCCCTAAGGGGGGACAGGGCCTATAATTCACCCCTCCACTTT | CASSSLRGDRAYNSPLHF | TRBJ1-6 | - | TRBD1 | TRBV5-4
TGCGCCAGCAGCCAAGATAGGGCGGTTACCTACTCCTATAATTCACCCCTCCACTTT | CASSQDRAVTYSYNSPLHF | TRBJ1-6 | - | - | TRBV4-1
TGTGCCAGTATAAGGGTAGAGAGCACTGAAGCTTTCTTT | CASIRVESTEAFF | TRBJ1-1 | - | - | TRBV19
TGTGCCAGCAGTACTAGCGGGGGAGGTGAGCAGTTCTTC | CASSTSGGGEQFF | TRBJ2-1 | once | TRBD2 | TRBV6-5
TGTGCCAGCAGCCCCTGGCAGGGGCCTTATTATGGCTACACCTTC | CASSPWQGPYYGYTF | TRBJ1-2 | - | - | TRBV7-9
TGTGCCAGCAGCCCAGGGCCCCGGGGGAGCAATCAGCCCCAGCATTTT | CASSPGPRGSNQPQHF | TRBJ1-5 | - | - | TRBV5-4
TGTGCCTGGGGGGTCGGGTATTCGGATGAAAAACTGTTTTTT | CAWGVGYSDEKLFF | TRBJ1-4 | - | - | TRBV30
TGTGCCACCAGCCGGGACAGGGTGGCTGAAAAACTGTTTTTT | CATSRDRVAEKLFF | TRBJ1-4 | - | TRBD1 | TRBV15
TGTGCCACCAGCAGAGGCTCTGGGGGTGGTGGCTACACCTTC | CATSRGSGGGGYTF | TRBJ1-2 | once | - | TRBV15
TGTGCCAGCAGCTTATTTGCCCCAACCGGGGAGCTGTTTTTT | CASSLFAPTGELFF | TRBJ2-2 | - | - | TRBV7-9
TGTGCCAGCAGCTTAGATGGAGGGGGCTACGAGCAGTACTTC | CASSLDGGGYEQYF | TRBJ2-7 | - | - | TRBV7-9
TGTGCCAGCAGTCCCGCGGAGGGCCCGAACACCGGGGAGCTGTTTTTT | CASSPAEGPNTGELFF | TRBJ2-2 | - | - | TRBV7-9
TGTGCCAGCAGCTTAATCGGCGGGGGGGTCCAAGAGACCCAGTACTTC | CASSLIGGGVQETQYF | TRBJ2-5 | - | TRBD2 | TRBV7-2
TGTGCCAGCAGTTCTACAGGGGACACTGAAGCTTTCTTT | CASSSTGDTEAFF | TRBJ1-1 | - | TRBD1 | TRBV5-4
TGCGCCAGCAGCTTGGCGGCAGGGGGCATCTACGAGCAGTACTTC | CASSLAAGGIYEQYF | TRBJ2-7 | - | TRBD1 | TRBV5-1
TGTGCCAGCAGTTCTCCCCGAGGGTCAGGGTCCTACGAGCAGTACTTC | CASSSPRGSGSYEQYF | TRBJ2-7 | - | - | TRBV6-5
TGTGCCTGGAGTCCCCTTTCAGACGAGCAGTACTTC | CAWSPLSDEQYF | TRBJ2-7 | - | - | TRBV30
TGTGCCAGTAGTATAAGGGGGGATTCACCCCTCCACTTT | CASSIRGDSPLHF | TRBJ1-6 | - | - | TRBV19
TGCGCCAGCACCTTAGCGGATACCTCCTACAATGAGCAGTTCTTC | CASTLADTSYNEQFF | TRBJ2-1 | - | - | TRBV10-1
TGCGCCAGCAGAACAGGGGGATCCTACGAGCAGTACTTC | CASRTGGSYEQYF | TRBJ2-7 | - | TRBD1 | TRBV5-1
TGTGCCAGCAGCCCCAACAGGGATACGCAGTATTTT | CASSPNRDTQYF | TRBJ2-3 | - | - | TRBV2
TGTGCCAGTAGTTTCGGGACTAGCGGGGGTGAGACCCAGTACTTC | CASSFGTSGGETQYF | TRBJ2-5 | - | TRBD2 | TRBV19
TGTGCCAGCAGTGTAGTGGCAGGGGGCGATGATCCCTATGGCTACACCTTC | CASSVVAGGDDPYGYTF | TRBJ1-2 | - | TRBD1 | TRBV25-1
TGCGCCAGCAGCACCCAAGGGGGCGTATACGAGCAGTACTTC | CASSTQGGVYEQYF | TRBJ2-7 | few | TRBD1 | TRBV5-1
TGTGCCAGCAGCTTACTGTACGGGTCAGATACGCAGTATTTT | CASSLLYGSDTQYF | TRBJ2-3 | - | - | TRBV7-2
TGTGCCAGCAGCTTGAGGGGACCCACAAACACCGGGGAGCTGTTTTTT | CASSLRGPTNTGELFF | TRBJ2-2 | - | - | TRBV5-4
TGTGCCAGCCGAAGGGCGGTTCAAGAGACCCAGTACTTC | CASRRAVQETQYF | TRBJ2-5 | - | - | TRBV18
TGTGCCAGCAGCTTTTCACAGGGAAGAACCGGGGAGCTGTTTTTT | CASSFSQGRTGELFF | TRBJ2-2 | - | - | TRBV5-5
TGTGCCAGCAGTTCCCCGGCGACAGGGGGCACAGATACGCAGTATTTT | CASSSPATGGTDTQYF | TRBJ2-3 | - | TRBD1 | TRBV28
TGTGCCATCAGCGGGACAGGCGGGGAGGGCTACACCTTC | CAISGTGGEGYTF | TRBJ1-2 | - | TRBD1 | TRBV10-3
TGTGCCAGCAAGGGGGAAACAGGGTCCTACGAGCAGTACTTC | CASKGETGSYEQYF | TRBJ2-7 | - | - | TRBV4-2
TGTGCCAGCAGCTTGGGTGGGAATCGGGGCTACGAGCAGTACTTC | CASSLGGNRGYEQYF | TRBJ2-7 | - | - | TRBV5-6
TGTGCCAGCAGCTGGCGGGACAGGGACAATGAGCAGTTCTTC | CASSWRDRDNEQFF | TRBJ2-1 | - | TRBD1 | TRBV5-4
TGTGCCAGCAGTGAACCCCTAGGTGGCGGGCCGTACTTC | CASSEPLGGGPYF | TRBJ2-7 | - | - | TRBV6-1
TGTGCCAGCTCACCCGGGGTCGGACAAGCTTTCTTT | CASSPGVGQAFF | TRBJ1-1 | - | - | TRBV18
TGTGCCAGCTCCCCCTCCTTGGACACTGAAGCTTTCTTT | CASSPSLDTEAFF | TRBJ1-1 | - | - | TRBV18
TGTGCCAGCAGTCGAAGGGACAGGGCCTATAATTCACCCCTCCACTTT | CASSRRDRAYNSPLHF | TRBJ1-6 | - | TRBD1 | TRBV27
TGCGCCAGCAGCCAAGGACTGGGTACGGCCGGGGAGCTGTTTTTT | CASSQGLGTAGELFF | TRBJ2-2 | - | - | TRBV4-3